The next 21 T cell receptor beta chains were all read from a single sample in a study of T cells in Graves' hyperthyroidism and ophthalmopathy. TCR beta CDR3 sequences were amplified from RNA transcripts. First-round RT-PCR targeting the TCR CDR3 was performed with the HTBI primer set. Via MiXCR, TCRdb re-called the multiplex PCR reads, giving one row per CDR3 protein. The data contain 250,000 to 350,000 distinct CDR3 sequences, roughly 15% of them seen just once; the ten biggest clones take up roughly a third. The sequenced material came from blood. The receptors shown here come from a man aged 25 to 40 with Graves' hyperthyroidism.

The chain joins TRBV7-6 to TRBJ2-3; TRBD2 agrees at 14 bases. The CDR3 totals 15 residues. V shed 5 bases and J 5 bases; nucleotides not matched to a gene: 3. In germline, CDR1 is SGHVS, CDR2 FNYEAQ. CDR3 DNA sequence: TGTGCCAGCAGCCCGGGACTAGCGGGAGAAGATACGCAGTATTTT. Its translation: CASSPGLAGEDTQYF.

This chain joins TRBV7-2 and TRBJ1-2, with 10 bases that match TRBD1. Germline CDR1 is SGHTA and CDR2 is FQGNSA. After removal of 1 base from V and 7 bases from J, the junction contained 15 bases not matched to a gene. This CDR3 region has 18 residues. The CDR3 DNA follows: TGTGCCAGCAGCTTAGTCTTTCAGACAGGGGGCTGGTCGAGTGGCTACACCTTC. Protein product: CASSLVFQTGGWSSGYTF.

Many counts were recorded for this clonotype. This sequence joins TRBV28 and TRBJ1-2; TRBD1 matches 12 bases. The CDR3 runs to 16 residues. Looked up from germline, CDR1 is MDHEN and CDR2 is SYDVKM. J lost 5 bases, V lost 3 bases, and 7 bases had no gene match. CDR3 protein: CASSFRDRGQWYGYTF. The CDR3 nucleotides are TGTGCCAGCAGTTTTCGGGACAGGGGGCAATGGTATGGCTACACCTTC.

The rearrangement uses TRBV18 and TRBJ2-1; D not resolved. The V and J ends lost 3 bases and 8 bases respectively, with 11 bases between them. The germline V gene has CDR1 KGHSH and CDR2 LQKENI. This CDR3 is 13 amino acids long. For the CDR3, the DNA is TGTGCCAGCTCACCTACGGTGGGCGATGAGCAGTTCTTC. This gives the protein CASSPTVGDEQFF.

This clonotype was observed at least ten times. The genes are TRBV20-1 and TRBJ2-7, with D possibly matching TRBD1 (5 bases). Germline V gene data show CDR1 as DFQATT and CDR2 as SNEGSKA (reference sequence). The CDR3 runs to 10 residues. The V and J ends lost 6 bases and 7 bases respectively, with 10 bases between them. CDR3 amino acids: CSAGPGEQYF. The CDR3 nucleotides read TGCAGTGCCGGCCCAGGGGAGCAGTACTTC.

This clonotype was recorded many times. CDR3 region: CASSPRGLSNQPQHF. The DNA of the CDR3 is TGTGCCAGCAGCCCGAGAGGGTTAAGCAATCAGCCCCAGCATTTT. The chain combines TRBV7-2 with TRBJ1-5; D remains unclear. V lost 5 bases to trimming and J lost 1 base, with 12 bases between them. Per germline, CDR1 SGHTA and CDR2 FQGNSA. The CDR3 spans 15 residues. Variable domain in full (rest from reference TRBV7-2 and TRBJ1-5): GAGVSQSPSNKVTEKGKDVELRCDPISGHTALYWYRQSLGQGLEFLIYFQGNSAPDKSGLPSDRFSAERTGGSVSTLTIQRTQQEDSAVYLCASSPRGLSNQPQHFGDGTRLSIL.

The CDR3 coding sequence is TGTGCCAGCTCTCCCTTGGGGGTTACCAGCTATGGCTACACCTTC. Translating gives CASSPLGVTSYGYTF. V gene TRBV18 combines with J gene TRBJ1-2, with D perhaps matching TRBD1 (5 bases). The CDR3 totals 15 residues. The germline V gene encodes CDR1 KGHSH and CDR2 LQKENI. Trimming shortened V by 6 bases and J by 4 bases, and 18 bases separated the two germline ends.

The table lists this clonotype with a few counts. The chain couples TRBV20-1 to TRBJ2-7, with TRBD2 matching 9 bases. Germline values: CDR1 DFQATT, CDR2 SNEGSKA (reference sequence). CDR3 length: 19 residues. The J segment lost 0 bases and the V segment lost 2 bases, leaving 17 bases of the junction unmatched. The CDR3 DNA follows: TGCAGTGCTAGACCCCAGCGGTCTAGCGGGAAAGGGAGCTCCTACGAGCAGTACTTC. This gives the protein CSARPQRSSGKGSSYEQYF.

V and J are TRBV25-1 and TRBJ1-4; 9 bases line up with TRBD1. From germline, CDR1 is MGHDK and CDR2 SYGVNS. The CDR3 loop spans 16 amino acids. The trim removed 3 bases at V and 8 bases at J, leaving 10 bases unmatched. CDR3 DNA: TGTGCCAGCAGTGACCCCGCCGGGACAGGGTCCGAAAAACTGTTTTTT. It codes for CASSDPAGTGSEKLFF.

This clonotype was detected many times. The chain recombines TRBV5-5 with TRBJ2-5; 7 bases agree with TRBD1. CDR1 and CDR2 from the germline V gene are SGHKS and YYEKEE (reference sequence). The trim removed 4 bases at V and 2 bases at J, leaving 8 bases unmatched. The CDR3 runs to 15 residues. In DNA form, the CDR3 reads TGTGCCAGCAGCATACTACCGACAGGGCAAGAGACCCAGTACTTC. As protein: CASSILPTGQETQYF.

In its sample, this clonotype was seen once. The chain links TRBV28 to TRBJ1-1; D is perhaps TRBD1 (5 bases). This CDR3 has 16 residues. Trimming removed 5 bases at V and 9 bases at J, with 25 bases between. Germline assignment: CDR1 MDHEN and CDR2 SYDVKM. Written as DNA, the CDR3 is TGTGCCAGCAGTCCTCTCTCCCTTCTCGGGGCATCCAAAGCTTTCTTT. It yields the protein CASSPLSLLGASKAFF.

This clonotype showed up many times. This sequence joins TRBV10-3 and TRBJ2-7; 11 positions match TRBD1. The CDR3 loop spans 12 amino acids. Looked up from germline, CDR1 is ENHRY and CDR2 is SYGVKD. The junction had 3 bases not matched to a gene; V was cut back by 9 bases and J by 5 bases. The CDR3 reads CAMGTGGDEQYF. Written as DNA, the CDR3 is TGTGCCATGGGGACAGGGGGAGACGAGCAGTACTTC.

The V and J genes are TRBV20-1 and TRBJ1-6; D may be TRBD1 (6 bases). V lost 5 bases to trimming and J lost 0 bases, with 8 bases between them. Germline V gives CDR1 DFQATT, CDR2 SNEGSKA (reference sequence). The CDR3 sequence is 14 residues long. For the CDR3, the DNA is TGCAGTGCTCTGGACAGCTCCTATAATTCACCCCTCCACTTT. This gives the protein CSALDSSYNSPLHF.

There are many counts of this clonotype. The chain couples TRBV29-1 to TRBJ1-1, with a possible D match to TRBD1 (5 bases). CDR3 length equals 12 residues. Germline CDR1 SQVTM, CDR2 ANQGSEA. In nucleotides, the CDR3 is TGCGGGGGGGACGCCGGAAACACTGAAGCTTTCTTT. Its translation: CGGDAGNTEAFF.

This clonotype was found many times. The rearrangement uses TRBV3-1 and TRBJ1-5; D is possibly TRBD1 (5 bases). The CDR3 contains 14 residues. Germline values: CDR1 LGHDT, CDR2 YNNKEL (reference sequence). The V gene lost 0 bases and the J gene lost 7 bases, with 10 bases spanning the gap. Here the CDR3 DNA reads TGTGCCAGCAGCCAAGATACGGGGGGGCAGCCCCAGCATTTT. Translation gives CASSQDTGGQPQHF.

V gene TRBV11-2 combines with J gene TRBJ2-1; D is ambiguous. With 2 bases removed from V and 6 bases from J, the gap between germline ends came to 8 bases. Germline loops: CDR1 SGHAT, CDR2 FQNNGV. This CDR3 spans 13 amino acids. In DNA form, the CDR3 reads TGTGCCAGCAGCTTAATAGTGGGCAATGAGCAGTTCTTC. Translated: CASSLIVGNEQFF.

In its sample, this clonotype was seen many times. V gene TRBV30 combines with J gene TRBJ1-1; tentative D call: TRBD1 (5 bases). Germline CDR1 reads GTSNPN; CDR2 reads SVGIG (reference sequence). This CDR3 comprises 15 residues. Trimming left V 0 bases short and J 4 bases short, with 15 bases between. Written as DNA, the CDR3 is TGTGCCTGGAGTGTAACGGACGGGGGGTTCACTGAAGCTTTCTTT. Translation gives CAWSVTDGGFTEAFF.

This clonotype was counted many times. The V call is TRBV29-1, the J call TRBJ1-1; a weak D match, TRBD1 (6 bases). The CDR3 totals 14 residues. V lost 6 bases, J lost 5 bases, and 19 bases lay in between. CDR1 SQVTM and CDR2 ANQGSEA come from the germline V gene. The CDR3 region has the DNA TGCAGCGTCCAGATATTACAGGGCGGGACTGAAGCTTTCTTT. This encodes CSVQILQGGTEAFF.

There are many counts of this clonotype. The junction departs from germline at one end; a sequencing error may be responsible. This rearrangement joins TRBV7-7 to TRBJ2-3, with 7 bases aligning to TRBD2. The length of the CDR3 is 14 residues. CDR1 and CDR2 (germline): SSHAT, FNYEAQ (reference sequence). CDR3 DNA: TGTGCTAGCAGCTGGGACTACAACACAGATACGCAGTATTTT. Residues: CASSWDYNTDTQYF. Using reference TRBV7-7 and TRBJ2-3 for the parts outside the CDR3, the full variable domain is GAGVSQSPRYKVTKRGQDVTLRCDPISSHATLYWYQQALGQGPEFLTYFNYEAQPDKSGLPSDRFSAERPEGSISTLTIQRTEQRDSAMYRCASSWDYNTDTQYFGPGTRLTVL.

This clonotype was detected ten times or more. CDR3: CSARDRVGYTEAFF. The CDR3 nucleotides are TGCAGTGCTAGGGACAGGGTCGGGTACACTGAAGCTTTCTTT. This chain uses TRBV20-1 with TRBJ1-1, with 8 bases lining up with TRBD1. Germline V gene lookup returns CDR1 DFQATT and CDR2 SNEGSKA (reference sequence). The CDR3 consists of 14 residues. V lost 3 bases, J lost 3 bases, and 6 bases stayed unmatched.

In this sample, this clonotype turned up a few times. The chain uses TRBV7-9 and TRBJ1-6, with D possibly being TRBD1 (6 bases). V was shortened by 1 base and J by 0 bases, with 7 bases between the two germline ends. The CDR3 totals 16 residues. Germline lookup yields CDR1 SEHNR and CDR2 FQNEAQ (reference sequence). The CDR3 DNA reads TGTGCCAGCAGCTTAGAGGACAGCTCCTATAATTCACCCCTCCACTTT. Its translation: CASSLEDSSYNSPLHF.